Listed below are T cell receptor beta chains from one sample, sequenced in a study of T-cell memory formation after mild COVID-19. From the 5' RACE reads, TCRdb called clonotypes with MiXCR, one entry per CDR3 protein. The data hold 450,000 to 700,000 distinct CDR3 sequences, with 18% observed a single time. Material for sequencing was PBMCs or a T cell subset sorted from them (not recorded which). The receptor source for this set is an adult woman who had mild COVID-19 (a few samples of this study predate the infection). Cell type and time point are not known. Each CDR3 is given with its conserved first and last residue. A D gene is named only where the DNA matches it firmly. Only some rows state a clone size, as once, few, many or a class for expanded clones.

TRBV29-1,few,TRBJ1-1,TRBD1,CSVGDRGLTEAFF,TGCAGCGTTGGGGACAGGGGGCTCACTGAAGCTTTCTTT
TRBV7-8,few,TRBJ2-4,.,CASSEQGILKNIQYF,TGTGCCAGCAGCGAACAGGGAATACTAAAAAACATTCAGTACTTC
TRBV27,.,TRBJ2-4,.,CASSFGSEGIQYF,TGTGCCAGCAGTTTCGGCAGCGAAGGCATTCAGTACTTC
TRBV29-1,few,TRBJ2-3,.,CTPAGGPDTQYF,TGCACCCCCGCCGGCGGGCCCGATACGCAGTATTTT
TRBV3-1,few,TRBJ2-7,.,CASSPLSTPSYEQYF,TGTGCCAGCAGCCCCTTATCGACACCTTCCTACGAGCAGTACTTC
TRBV20-1,.,TRBJ2-3,.,CSARSRGAVTDTQYF,TGCAGTGCTAGAAGTAGAGGGGCAGTCACAGATACGCAGTATTTT
TRBV24-1,few,TRBJ2-1,TRBD1,CATSDRDRGGRNEQFF,TGTGCCACCAGTGATCGTGACAGGGGTGGCAGAAATGAGCAGTTCTTC
TRBV7-2,.,TRBJ2-5,.,CASSLAGQIGETQYF,TGTGCCAGCAGCTTAGCTGGACAAATCGGGGAGACCCAGTACTTC
TRBV19,few,TRBJ2-4,.,CASSIGDIQYF,TGTGCCAGTAGTATAGGGGACATTCAGTACTTC
TRBV15,few,TRBJ1-6,TRBD1,CATSRDRQGAGSPLHF,TGTGCCACCAGCAGAGATCGACAGGGGGCGGGTTCACCCCTCCACTTT
TRBV7-6,.,TRBJ1-2,.,CASSTGGHYGYTF,TGTGCCAGCAGCACGGGAGGGCACTATGGCTACACCTTC
TRBV29-1,.,TRBJ1-1,TRBD1,CSAVSGGTEAFF,TGCAGCGCCGTGTCAGGGGGCACTGAAGCTTTCTTT
TRBV20-1,.,TRBJ1-1,TRBD1,CSAGQENTEAFF,TGCAGTGCTGGACAGGAGAACACTGAAGCTTTCTTT
TRBV20-1,.,TRBJ1-5,.,CSASYGNQPQHF,TGCAGTGCTAGTTACGGGAATCAGCCCCAGCATTTT
TRBV2,.,TRBJ2-1,.,CASSSGTHNEQFF,TGTGCCAGCAGTTCCGGGACACACAATGAGCAGTTCTTC
TRBV12-3/TRBV12-4,few,TRBJ2-2,.,CASSLVGGFTGELFF,TGTGCCAGCAGTTTAGTGGGTGGTTTCACCGGGGAGCTGTTTTTT
TRBV7-2,.,TRBJ2-1,TRBD1,CASSPWDRAYNEQFF,TGTGCCAGCAGCCCCTGGGACAGGGCGTACAATGAGCAGTTCTTC
TRBV20-1,few,TRBJ2-7,.,CSARGRGPIDEQYF,TGCAGTGCTAGAGGGAGGGGGCCCATCGACGAGCAGTACTTC
TRBV5-1,few,TRBJ2-1,TRBD2,CASSLAGGAPNEQFF,TGCGCCAGCAGCTTGGCGGGGGGGGCCCCCAATGAGCAGTTCTTC
TRBV18,many,TRBJ2-5,TRBD1,CASSLGNRGQETQYF,TGTGCCAGCTCACTGGGCAACAGGGGGCAAGAGACCCAGTACTTC
TRBV19,.,TRBJ2-3,TRBD1,CASSIRGQGITDTQYF,TGTGCCAGTAGTATACGGGGACAGGGGATCACAGATACGCAGTATTTT
TRBV4-2,few,TRBJ1-2,TRBD1,CASSRPGQEANYGYTF,TGTGCCAGCAGCCGCCCCGGACAGGAAGCTAACTATGGCTACACCTTC